Following are 18 T cell receptor beta chains from one sample sequenced in a study of Graves' ophthalmopathy and Graves' hyperthyroidism. Scientists amplified the TCR beta CDR3 regions from RNA transcripts. HTBI-primed RT-PCR formed the first round, and a multiplex PCR formed the second. TCRdb analysed the multiplex PCR reads with MiXCR anew, one entry per CDR3 protein. This table holds just over 400,000 distinct CDR3 sequences, under 25% found once. The material sequenced was peripheral blood. The receptors were gathered from a young woman with stable Graves' hyperthyroidism.

This clonotype occurred many times. The chain recombines TRBV29-1 with TRBJ2-5, with D unresolved. The CDR3 covers 12 residues. V was cut by 2 bases and J by 5 bases, with 9 bases left in between. Germline-derived CDR1 and CDR2 are SQVTM and ANQGSEA. The CDR3 sequence is CSVEKQSETQYF. CDR3 in DNA: TGCAGCGTTGAAAAACAGTCGGAGACCCAGTACTTC.

This clonotype was picked up many times. The V and J genes are TRBV6-1 and TRBJ1-2; possibly TRBD1 for D (6 bases). The V end was cut by 6 bases, the J end by 4 bases, with 15 bases between. This CDR3 is 14 amino acids long. In germline, CDR1 is MNHNS, CDR2 SASEGT. The CDR3 sequence: CASRDHRESYGYTF. The CDR3 DNA reads TGTGCCAGCAGGGATCACAGGGAAAGCTATGGCTACACCTTC.

The V gene is TRBV7-3, the J gene TRBJ2-2; the match to TRBD1 covers 8 bases. With V trimmed by 5 bases and J by 4 bases, 12 bases remained unmatched. The CDR3 covers 17 residues. From germline, CDR1 is SGHTA and CDR2 FQGTGA. The CDR3 protein is CASSRIPGGRGTGELFF. In DNA, the CDR3 is TGTGCCAGCAGCCGAATCCCAGGGGGCAGAGGCACCGGGGAGCTGTTTTTT.

This clonotype was counted many times. The J gene is TRBJ1-5, the V gene TRBV19, with 7 bases lining up with TRBD1. This CDR3 comprises 16 residues. V trimming: 7 bases; J trimming: 0 bases; junction bases outside the gene matches: 9. CDR1 and CDR2 (germline): LNHDA, SQIVND (reference sequence). The CDR3 here is CASTRGTAYSNQPQHF. For the CDR3, the DNA is TGTGCCAGTACCCGAGGGACAGCGTATAGCAATCAGCCCCAGCATTTT.

This clonotype was seen at least ten times. The chain has TRBV6-2 or TRBV6-3 and TRBJ1-2; D unclear. CDR1 is MNHEY and CDR2 is SVGEGT in the germline V gene. Trimming removed 2 bases at V and 5 bases at J, with 9 bases between. CDR3 length: 13 residues. CDR3 region: CASSYDDKYGYTF. The CDR3 bases are TGTGCCAGCAGTTACGACGACAAGTATGGCTACACCTTC.

In this sample, this clonotype turned up many times. The chain recombines TRBV28 with TRBJ2-5, with TRBD1 matching over 10 bases. The CDR3 runs 15 residues. V shed 10 bases, J shed 4 bases, and the junction held 12 bases outside the gene matches. Germline V gene data show CDR1 as MDHEN and CDR2 as SYDVKM. CDR3 sequence (DNA): TGTGCCACCTACTCGACAGGGGGCCGGATAGAGACCCAGTACTTC. Translating gives CATYSTGGRIETQYF. The whole variable domain, filled in from reference TRBV28 and TRBJ2-5, reads DVKVTQSSRYLVKRTGEKVFLECVQDMDHENMFWYRQDPGLGLRLIYFSYDVKMKEKGDIPEGYSVSREKKERFSLILESASTNQTSMYLCATYSTGGRIETQYFGPGTRLLVL.

The chain carries TRBV20-1 and TRBJ2-7; TRBD2 aligns across 7 bases. V trimming: 6 bases; J trimming: 2 bases; junction bases outside the gene matches: 7. The CDR3 totals 13 residues. Per the germline V gene, CDR1 is DFQATT and CDR2 is SNEGSKA (reference sequence). CDR3 DNA sequence: TGCAGTGCCCCTAGCGGCGCCGCCTACGAGCAGTACTTC. As protein: CSAPSGAAYEQYF.

The chain couples TRBV6-1 to TRBJ1-1; no firm D call. V lost 7 bases and J lost 4, with 16 bases in between. Germline V CDR1 and CDR2: MNHNS, SASEGT. This CDR3 is built from 14 residues. The CDR3 here is CASNREYDGTEAFF. CDR3 DNA: TGTGCCAGCAATAGGGAGTATGATGGCACTGAAGCTTTCTTT.

This clonotype was found many times. The CDR3 DNA reads as TGTGCCAGCAGTTTGGGCGGGAGAGTGCTGGAGACCCAGTACTTC. Its protein is CASSLGGRVLETQYF. This sequence joins TRBV12-3 or TRBV12-4 and TRBJ2-5; TRBD2 matches at 7 bases. Germline trimming cut 3 bases from V and 5 bases from J; bases unmatched to any gene: 9. This CDR3 is built from 15 residues.

This clonotype was seen ten or more times. The V gene is TRBV20-1, the J gene TRBJ2-4; D is tentatively TRBD1 or TRBD2 (6 bases each). The length of the CDR3 is 14 residues. V lost 0 bases, J lost 7 bases, and 13 bases lay in between. Germline CDR1 DFQATT, CDR2 SNEGSKA (reference sequence). For the CDR3, the DNA is TGCAGTGCTAGAGATAATTGGGGGGCGAACATTCAGTACTTC. Translating it yields CSARDNWGANIQYF.

This clonotype has only one observation. This rearrangement joins TRBV6-2 or TRBV6-3 to TRBJ1-5; 8 bases agree with TRBD1. Germline V gene data show CDR1 as MNHEY and CDR2 as SVGEGT. The V and J ends lost 0 bases and 5 bases, in that order; junction bases with no gene match: 6. The CDR3 contains 16 residues. The CDR3 DNA reads TGTGCCAGCAGTTACTCTATACAGGGGGAGTATCAGCCCCAGCATTTT. Amino acid sequence: CASSYSIQGEYQPQHF.

There are many counts of this clonotype. The chain carries TRBV6-1 and TRBJ1-2; 7 bases are shared with TRBD1. This CDR3 comprises 14 residues. Per the germline V gene, CDR1 is MNHNS and CDR2 is SASEGT. Germline trimming cut 5 bases from V and 1 base from J; bases unmatched to any gene: 4. CDR3 region: CASSRGQHNYGYTF. CDR3 DNA sequence: TGTGCCAGCAGTAGGGGACAGCATAACTATGGCTACACCTTC.

This chain links TRBV9 with TRBJ1-2; 7 bases are a match to TRBD1. The V segment lost 4 bases and the J segment 5 bases; nucleotides outside the gene matches: 8. This CDR3 region has 14 residues. Germline loops: CDR1 SGDLS, CDR2 YYNGEE. CDR3 nucleotide sequence: TGTGCCAGCAGCTCGAATCAGGGGGTATATGGCTACACCTTC. Amino acids: CASSSNQGVYGYTF.

The chain recombines TRBV5-1 with TRBJ1-2; 10 nucleotides agree with TRBD1. V gave up 5 bases and J gave up 5 bases; unmatched junction bases: 9. CDR1 and CDR2 from the germline V gene are SGHRS and YFSETQ. The CDR3 runs 15 residues. The CDR3 DNA reads as TGCGCCAGCAGGGACCCGACAGGGGGCGGATATGGCTACACCTTC. This sequence encodes CASRDPTGGGYGYTF.

This clonotype was recorded many times. The junction does not match germline at one end; this may be a read error. The chain carries TRBV5-6 and TRBJ2-5; no clear D gene. Germline lookup yields CDR1 SGHDT and CDR2 YYEEEE. The CDR3 length is 11 residues. CDR3: CASSLGPLGSF. CDR3 in DNA: TGTGCCAGCAGCTTGGGTCCGTTAGGGTCCTTC.

CDR3 loop: CASKDRTRAFF. The DNA for the CDR3 is TGTGCCAGCAAAGACAGGACTCGGGCTTTCTTT. V usage is TRBV12-3 or TRBV12-4 and J usage is TRBJ1-1; maybe TRBD1 (6 bases). V was shortened by 7 bases and J by 11 bases, with 14 bases between the two germline ends. CDR3 size: 11 residues.

This clonotype was counted only a few times. J is TRBJ2-5 and V is TRBV4-1, with TRBD2 matching 10 bases. Germline V gene lookup returns CDR1 MGHRA and CDR2 YSYEKL. This CDR3 has 16 amino acids. V lost 4 bases, J lost 1 base, and 6 bases stayed unmatched. The CDR3 bases are TGCGCCAGCAGCCCTGGACTAGCGGCTGTCCAAGAGACCCAGTACTTC. Amino acid sequence: CASSPGLAAVQETQYF.

This clonotype was found many times. V and J are TRBV12-3 or TRBV12-4 and TRBJ2-7, with a weak D call TRBD1 (7 bases). CDR3 length: 15 amino acids. Trimming cost V 3 bases and J 3 bases, with 15 bases left between them. The CDR3 protein is CASSFSGGLIYEQYF. The CDR3 DNA follows: TGTGCCAGCAGTTTCTCAGGGGGGTTAATCTACGAGCAGTACTTC.